This is a list of T cell receptor beta chains from one sample in a study of cytomegalovirus exposure and HLA in healthy donors. The protocol was immunoSEQ multiplex PCR, while the TCRdb copy is restricted to in-frame clones and leaves out a portion. The sample has about 98,000 clones, roughly three quarters seen once. Sequenced sample: PBMCs. These receptors were taken from a middle-aged man in good health and CMV-seronegative. The CDR3 runs from the conserved cysteine through the conserved F or W. Fields, in order: D gene, CDR3 length, clone size, V gene, J gene, CDR3 DNA, CDR3 protein. A D gene is named only where the DNA matches it firmly. The size entry is marked missing in some rows and otherwise reads once, few, many or a size class.

>.|14|once|TRBV5-5|TRBJ2-2
TGTGCCAGCAGCTTGGCAGGGTTTCAAGGGGAGCTGTTTTTT
CASSLAGFQGELFF
>TRBD1|13|.|TRBV29-1|TRBJ1-2
TGCAGCGCTTGGGACAGACTTAACTATGGCTACACCTTC
CSAWDRLNYGYTF
>TRBD1|15|few|TRBV7-9|TRBJ1-1
TGTGCCAGCAGCTTAGCGGGGACAGCGAACACTGAAGCTTTCTTT
CASSLAGTANTEAFF
>.|13|few|TRBV19|TRBJ1-3
TGTGCCACCCGACACCTCTCTGGAAACACCATATATTTT
CATRHLSGNTIYF
>.|14|.|TRBV7-9|TRBJ2-5
TGTGCCAGCAGCTTCCGGACAGACCAAGAGACCCAGTACTTC
CASSFRTDQETQYF
>.|16|.|TRBV5-1|TRBJ1-2
TGCGCCAGCAGCTTGGAGGCAGGCATTTCTAACTATGGCTACACCTTC
CASSLEAGISNYGYTF
>TRBD2|15|few|TRBV5-1|TRBJ2-5
TGCGCCAGCAGCTCCACTCTAGCGGGGGGAGAGACCCAGTACTTC
CASSSTLAGGETQYF
>TRBD2|15|.|TRBV5-1|TRBJ2-1
TGCGCCAGCAGCTTGGAGCGGGGCGTCTACAATGAGCAGTTCTTC
CASSLERGVYNEQFF
>.|16|.|TRBV28|TRBJ1-6
TGTGCCAGCAGCCCTCCGGGAGGGACCTATAATTCACCCCTCCACTTT
CASSPPGGTYNSPLHF
>TRBD1|17|medium-sized|TRBV25-1|TRBJ2-5
TGTGCCAGCAGTGAATCTTGGGGGACAGGGGAACAAGAGACCCAGTACTTC
CASSESWGTGEQETQYF
>TRBD1|14|.|TRBV2|TRBJ2-3
TGTGCCAGCAGACCGGGACAGGGATGGGATACGCAGTATTTT
CASRPGQGWDTQYF
>TRBD1|15|.|TRBV4-1|TRBJ2-7
TGCGCCAGCAGCCAAAAAGCAGGGGGCTCCTACGAGCAGTACTTC
CASSQKAGGSYEQYF
>.|18|.|TRBV18|TRBJ1-3
TGTGCCAGCTCACCAACCCTAATGACAGTTGCCTCTGGAAACACCATATATTTT
CASSPTLMTVASGNTIYF
>.|15|.|TRBV7-8|TRBJ1-1
TGTGCCAGCAGCGCCCAAAGGGGAAGGGGCACTGAAGCTTTCTTT
CASSAQRGRGTEAFF
>.|13|.|TRBV6-5|TRBJ1-4
TGTGCCAGCAGTTACTCGAGAGGGGAAAAACTGTTTTTT
CASSYSRGEKLFF
>TRBD1|14|.|TRBV9|TRBJ1-2
TGTGCCAGCAGCGCCGGGACAGCGAACTATGGCTACACCTTC
CASSAGTANYGYTF
>.|15|.|TRBV19|TRBJ2-3
TGTGCCAGTAGTATCGAAGGGGTCAGGACAGATACGCAGTATTTT
CASSIEGVRTDTQYF
>.|10|.|TRBV20-1|TRBJ2-1
TGCAGTGCCTACAGGGATCTGCAGTTCTTC
CSAYRDLQFF
>TRBD1|14|.|TRBV19|TRBJ1-1
TGTGCCAGTAGACCCAGGGGGCCTAACACTGAAGCTTTCTTT
CASRPRGPNTEAFF
>.|13|.|TRBV18|TRBJ1-6
TGTGCCAGCTCACCTAAAGGGGGGGCACCCCTCCACTTT
CASSPKGGAPLHF
>TRBD1|15|.|TRBV27|TRBJ1-5
TGTGCCAGCAGTATCGGGACAGGAGCAAATCAGCCCCAGCATTTT
CASSIGTGANQPQHF
>.|14|.|TRBV9|TRBJ2-1
TGTGCCAGCAGCGTAGCTCAATCTAGGCTTGAGCAGTTCTTC
CASSVAQSRLEQFF
>TRBD1|14|.|TRBV5-1|TRBJ1-5
TGCGCCAGCAGCTTGCGACAGGGAGGACAGCCCCAGCATTTT
CASSLRQGGQPQHF
>.|13|.|TRBV7-3|TRBJ1-4
TGTGCCAGCAGCCCCGGGGGGGGTGAAAAACTGTTTTTT
CASSPGGGEKLFF
>.|13|.|TRBV5-4|TRBJ1-6
TGTGCCAGCAGCTCTGGCGGAGAATCACCCCTCCACTTT
CASSSGGESPLHF
>TRBD2|15|once|TRBV10-3|TRBJ2-3
TGTGCCATCAGTGTCAGCGGGGGGACTACAGATACGCAGTATTTT
CAISVSGGTTDTQYF
>.|15|.|TRBV30|TRBJ2-5
TGTGCCTGGAGCGCTATGCTTGAGTACCAAGAGACCCAGTACTTC
CAWSAMLEYQETQYF
>.|13|few|TRBV7-2|TRBJ2-5
TGTGCCAGCAGCCTAGACGGTCAGGGGACCCAGTACTTC
CASSLDGQGTQYF
>.|14|few|TRBV10-3|TRBJ1-6
TGTGCCATCAGTGACCTCCAGGGTGAGTCACCCCTCCACTTT
CAISDLQGESPLHF
>.|13|.|TRBV6-1|TRBJ1-1
TGTGCCAGCAGTATCGACAGAGTCTCAGAAGCTTTCTTT
CASSIDRVSEAFF
>.|21|once|TRBV5-1|TRBJ2-1
TGCGCCAGCACAAAGAACAGCTTTAATGTCCGAACAGAAAGCTCCTACAATGAGCAGTTCTTC
CASTKNSFNVRTESSYNEQFF
>TRBD2|15|.|TRBV18|TRBJ2-5
TGTGCCAGCTCACCTCGGGAGGGAACCCAAGAGACCCAGTACTTC
CASSPREGTQETQYF
>TRBD1|15|.|TRBV7-9|TRBJ1-5
TGTTCCAGCAGCTTAGCGGACAGGGGCAATCAGCCCCAGCATTTT
CSSSLADRGNQPQHF
>.|14|.|TRBV7-2|TRBJ1-2
TGTGCCAGCAGCTTTACCGACAGGTTATATGGCTACACCTTC
CASSFTDRLYGYTF
>TRBD1|15|.|TRBV6-4|TRBJ2-3
TGTGCCAGCAGTGACGGGACAGGGGGCACAGATACGCAGTATTTT
CASSDGTGGTDTQYF
>TRBD1|16|.|TRBV5-6|TRBJ1-5
TGTGCCAGCAGCTTGTTGGCTGGACAGGGGATGCAGCCCCAGCATTTT
CASSLLAGQGMQPQHF
>.|15|.|TRBV5-8|TRBJ1-1
TGTGCCAGCAGCTTGGGGTTCAGGGTGAACACTGAAGCTTTCTTT
CASSLGFRVNTEAFF
>.|14|.|TRBV19|TRBJ2-7
TGTGCCAGTAGTATCTCGGGTCCCCATTACGAGCAGTACTTC
CASSISGPHYEQYF
>TRBD1|14|.|TRBV7-9|TRBJ2-7
TGTGCCAGCAGCTTACACAGGGGTCCTTTCGAGCAGTACTTC
CASSLHRGPFEQYF
>.|15|.|TRBV2|TRBJ2-6
TGTGCCAGCAGTGACACTAACTCTGGGGCCAACGTCCTGACTTTC
CASSDTNSGANVLTF
>TRBD1|17|.|TRBV27|TRBJ1-3
TGTGCCAGCAGTGACGGGACAGGGACTCTATCTGGAAACACCATATATTTT
CASSDGTGTLSGNTIYF
>.|13|.|TRBV7-8|TRBJ1-2
TGTGCCAGCAGCACCCTGCCCGGGGATGGCTACACCTTC
CASSTLPGDGYTF
>.|13|.|TRBV19|TRBJ1-6
TGTGCCACCTCCACAGTTTCTAATTCACCCCTCCACTTT
CATSTVSNSPLHF
>.|15|.|TRBV2|TRBJ2-3
TGTGCCAGCAGGGGGGCCCCCGTTAGCACAGATACGCAGTATTTT
CASRGAPVSTDTQYF
>.|16|.|TRBV7-3|TRBJ2-7
TGTGCCAGCAGCTTAATCCCTTCCCCACAGGGAAACGAGCAGTACTTC
CASSLIPSPQGNEQYF
>.|11|few|TRBV20-1|TRBJ2-7
TGCAGTGTTGGGGGGAGCCACGAGCAGTACTTC
CSVGGSHEQYF
>TRBD1|15|.|TRBV5-1|TRBJ2-5
TGCGCCAGCTCCCTCGGGACAGGGGCCCAAGAGACCCAGTACTTC
CASSLGTGAQETQYF
>.|18|.|TRBV5-1|TRBJ1-4
TGCGCCAGCAGCTTTAACGCGGGACGCCTTACAACTAATGAAAAACTGTTTTTT
CASSFNAGRLTTNEKLFF
>TRBD1|13|once|TRBV7-9|TRBJ1-2
TGTTCCAGCAGCTCGGGACAGATCTATGGCTACACCTTC
CSSSSGQIYGYTF
>.|14|.|TRBV28|TRBJ1-5
TGTGCCAGCGTTATGTCGGGTTTTGGGCAGCCCCAGCATTTT
CASVMSGFGQPQHF
>TRBD1|14|.|TRBV30|TRBJ2-4
TGTGCCTGGGGGACAGAACTAGCCAAAAACATTCAGTACTTC
CAWGTELAKNIQYF
>TRBD1|15|.|TRBV2|TRBJ1-4
TGTGCCAGCAGCCTCGAACAGGGGGCTGTTGAAAAACTGTTTTTT
CASSLEQGAVEKLFF
>TRBD1|14|.|TRBV5-4|TRBJ2-3
TGTGCCAGCGCAATTACAGGGGGCACAGATACGCAGTATTTT
CASAITGGTDTQYF
>.|15|.|TRBV9|TRBJ1-6
TGTGCCAGCAGCGTAGCCCTACAGAAGAATTCACCCCTCCACTTT
CASSVALQKNSPLHF
>TRBD1|12|once|TRBV11-2|TRBJ1-1
TGTGCCAGCAGGCGGACAGGCCCGGAAGCTTTCTTT
CASRRTGPEAFF
>.|12|.|TRBV2|TRBJ1-1
TGTGCCAGCTGGGGCTCGAGCACTGAAGCTTTCTTT
CASWGSSTEAFF
>TRBD2|14|.|TRBV6-1|TRBJ2-7
TGTGCCAGCAGGGTCAGCGGGGGGCCTTCCGAGCAGTACTTC
CASRVSGGPSEQYF
>TRBD2|14|once|TRBV27|TRBJ2-4
TGTGCCAGCAAAAGGGGACTAGCGGCAAACATTCAGTACTTC
CASKRGLAANIQYF